The clone carrying this T cell receptor beta chain was seen many times. Its antigen is undetermined. The data are from a study of neurological immune-mediated disorders. About the study: In a group of around 34 multiple sclerosis patients, some 31 had the relapsing-remitting type and 3 had the secondary progressive type.

Study-wide points: According to phylogenetic grouping, one related-CDR3 cluster, a possible signature, contained the repertoires of 18 of 34 multiple sclerosis patients.

5'RACE with 10-nucleotide random UMIs generated the cDNA. TCRdb analysed the 5' RACE reads with MiXCR anew, one entry per CDR3 protein. Of more than 50,000 distinct CDR3 sequences in the sample, about 4% were seen once. With 5 bases clipped from V and 7 bases from J, the junction kept 9 bases outside the gene matches. Germline V gives CDR1 SGHRS, CDR2 YFSETQ. This CDR3 is built from 15 residues. Specimen: PBMCs. This chain links TRBV5-1 with TRBJ2-2; 9 bases align to TRBD1. The TCR originated in a man younger than 40 with multiple sclerosis. The CDR3 here is CASSHGTGQNGELFF. The CDR3 coding sequence is TGCGCCAGCAGTCATGGGACAGGGCAGAACGGGGAGCTGTTTTTT.